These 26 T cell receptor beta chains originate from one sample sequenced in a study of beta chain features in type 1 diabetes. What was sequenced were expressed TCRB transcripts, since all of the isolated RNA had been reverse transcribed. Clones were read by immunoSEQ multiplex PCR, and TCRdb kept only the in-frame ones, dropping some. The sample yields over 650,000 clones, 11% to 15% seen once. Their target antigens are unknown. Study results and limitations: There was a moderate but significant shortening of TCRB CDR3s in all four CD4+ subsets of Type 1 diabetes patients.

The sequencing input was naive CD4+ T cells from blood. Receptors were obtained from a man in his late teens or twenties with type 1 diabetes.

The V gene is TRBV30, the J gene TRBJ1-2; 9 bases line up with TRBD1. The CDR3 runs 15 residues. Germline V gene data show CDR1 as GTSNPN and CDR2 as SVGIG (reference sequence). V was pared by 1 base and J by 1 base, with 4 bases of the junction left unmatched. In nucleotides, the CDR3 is TGTGCCTGGAGTGAAGGGACAGGGAATAACTATGGCTACACCTTC. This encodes CAWSEGTGNNYGYTF.

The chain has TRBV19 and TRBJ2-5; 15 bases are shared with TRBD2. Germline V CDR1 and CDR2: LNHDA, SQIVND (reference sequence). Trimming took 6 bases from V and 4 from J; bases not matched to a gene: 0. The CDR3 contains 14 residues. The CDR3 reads CASRGLAGGETQYF. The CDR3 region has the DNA TGTGCCAGTAGGGGACTAGCGGGAGGAGAGACCCAGTACTTC.

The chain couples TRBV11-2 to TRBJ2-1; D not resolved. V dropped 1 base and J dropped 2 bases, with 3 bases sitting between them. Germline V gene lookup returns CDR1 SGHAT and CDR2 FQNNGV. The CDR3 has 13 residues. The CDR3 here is CASSLVAYNEQFF. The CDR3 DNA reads TGTGCCAGCAGCTTAGTAGCCTACAATGAGCAGTTCTTC.

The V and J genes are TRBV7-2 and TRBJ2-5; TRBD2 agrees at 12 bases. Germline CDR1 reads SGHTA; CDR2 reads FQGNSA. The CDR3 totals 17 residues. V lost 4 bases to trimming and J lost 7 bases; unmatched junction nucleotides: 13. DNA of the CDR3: TGTGCCAGCAGCTCATCTAGCGGGGGGGCCCATAGGCGGACCCAGTACTTC. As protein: CASSSSSGGAHRRTQYF.

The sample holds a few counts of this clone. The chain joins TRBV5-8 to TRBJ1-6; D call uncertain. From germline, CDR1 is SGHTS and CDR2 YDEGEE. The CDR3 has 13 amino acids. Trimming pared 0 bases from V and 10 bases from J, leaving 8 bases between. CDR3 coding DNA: TGTGCCAGCAGCTTGGGGTTGGAGTCACCCCTCCACTTT. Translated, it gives CASSLGLESPLHF.

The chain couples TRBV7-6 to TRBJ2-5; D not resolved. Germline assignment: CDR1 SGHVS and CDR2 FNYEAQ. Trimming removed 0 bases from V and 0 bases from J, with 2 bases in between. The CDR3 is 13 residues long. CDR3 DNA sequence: TGTGCCAGCAGCTTAGCAAACCAAGAGACCCAGTACTTC. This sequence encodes CASSLANQETQYF.

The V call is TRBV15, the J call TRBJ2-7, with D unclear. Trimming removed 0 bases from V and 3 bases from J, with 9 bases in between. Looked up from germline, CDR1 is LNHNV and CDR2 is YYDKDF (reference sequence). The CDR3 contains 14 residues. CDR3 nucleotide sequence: TGTGCCACCAGCAGAGAGGGCACGAGCTACGAGCAGTACTTC. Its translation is CATSREGTSYEQYF.

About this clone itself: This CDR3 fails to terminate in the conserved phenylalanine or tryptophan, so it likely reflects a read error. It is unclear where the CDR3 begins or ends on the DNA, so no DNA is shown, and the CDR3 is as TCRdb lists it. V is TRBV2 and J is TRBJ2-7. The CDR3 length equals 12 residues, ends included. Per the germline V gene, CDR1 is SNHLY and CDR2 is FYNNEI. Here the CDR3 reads CASSPRWDDLVT.

Written as DNA, the CDR3 is TGTGCCAGCTCACCTGGGACAGGGCAGTACTTC. Its protein is CASSPGTGQYF. The chain has TRBV18 and TRBJ2-4, with 9 bases aligning to TRBD1. There are 11 residues in the CDR3. Germline CDR1 reads KGHSH; CDR2 reads LQKENI. V lost 3 bases to trimming and J lost 13 bases; unmatched junction nucleotides: 1.

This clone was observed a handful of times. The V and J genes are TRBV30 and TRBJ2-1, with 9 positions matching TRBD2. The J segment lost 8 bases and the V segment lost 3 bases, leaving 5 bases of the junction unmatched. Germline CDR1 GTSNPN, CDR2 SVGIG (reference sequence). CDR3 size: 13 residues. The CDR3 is CAWSQRGVDEQFF. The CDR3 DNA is TGTGCCTGGAGCCAGCGGGGGGTTGATGAGCAGTTCTTC.

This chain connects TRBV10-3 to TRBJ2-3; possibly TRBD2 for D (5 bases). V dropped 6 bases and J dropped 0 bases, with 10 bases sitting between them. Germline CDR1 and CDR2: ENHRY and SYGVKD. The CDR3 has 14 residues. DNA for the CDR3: TGTGCCATCAGGGGGAGCGATAGCACAGATACGCAGTATTTT. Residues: CAIRGSDSTDTQYF.

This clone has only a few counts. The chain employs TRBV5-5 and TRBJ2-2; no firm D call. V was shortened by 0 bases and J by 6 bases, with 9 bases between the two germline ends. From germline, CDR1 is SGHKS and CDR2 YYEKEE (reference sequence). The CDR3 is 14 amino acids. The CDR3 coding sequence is TGTGCCAGCAGCTTGGGGCCAACGGCCGGGGAGCTGTTTTTT. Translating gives CASSLGPTAGELFF.

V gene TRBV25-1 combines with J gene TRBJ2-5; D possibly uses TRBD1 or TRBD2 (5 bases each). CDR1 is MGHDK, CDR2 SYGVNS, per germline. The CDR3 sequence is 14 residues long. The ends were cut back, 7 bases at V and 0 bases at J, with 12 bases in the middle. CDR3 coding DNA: TGTGCCAGCAAGGCCGGGACGAACCAAGAGACCCAGTACTTC. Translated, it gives CASKAGTNQETQYF.

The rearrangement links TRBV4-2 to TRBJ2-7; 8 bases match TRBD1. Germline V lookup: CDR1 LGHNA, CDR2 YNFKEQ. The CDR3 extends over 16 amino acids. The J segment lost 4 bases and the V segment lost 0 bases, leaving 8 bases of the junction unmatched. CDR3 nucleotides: TGTGCCAGCAGCCAAGACTCCGGGACAGGAAGGTACGAGCAGTACTTC. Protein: CASSQDSGTGRYEQYF.

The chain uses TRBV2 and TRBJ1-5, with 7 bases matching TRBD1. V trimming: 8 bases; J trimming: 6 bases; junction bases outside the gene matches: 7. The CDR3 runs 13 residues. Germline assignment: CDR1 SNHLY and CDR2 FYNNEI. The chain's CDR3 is CASQGGSGQPQHF. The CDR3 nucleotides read TGTGCCAGCCAGGGGGGATCGGGTCAGCCCCAGCATTTT.

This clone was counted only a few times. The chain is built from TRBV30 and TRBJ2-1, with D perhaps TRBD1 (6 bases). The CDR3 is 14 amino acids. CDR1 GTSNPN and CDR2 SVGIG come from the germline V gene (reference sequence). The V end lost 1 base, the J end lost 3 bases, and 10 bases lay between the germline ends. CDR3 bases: TGTGCCTGGAGTGGAGGGGGTCTCTACAATGAGCAGTTCTTC. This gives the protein CAWSGGGLYNEQFF.

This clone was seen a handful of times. CDR3 bases: TGTGCCAGCAGCCGAAGGACTAGCGGGGAGACTAGCACAGATACGCAGTATTTT. It is translated as CASSRRTSGETSTDTQYF. The chain has TRBV7-2 and TRBJ2-3, with 12 bases identical to TRBD2. CDR1 is SGHTA and CDR2 is FQGNSA in the germline V gene. The CDR3 extends over 18 amino acids. J lost 0 bases, V lost 5 bases, and 9 bases had no gene match.

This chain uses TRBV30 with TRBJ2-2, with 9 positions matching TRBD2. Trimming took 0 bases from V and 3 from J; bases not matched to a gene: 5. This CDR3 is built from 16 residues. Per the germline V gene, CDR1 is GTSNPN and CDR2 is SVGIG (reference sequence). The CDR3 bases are TGTGCCTGGAGTGTAGCAAGCGGGAGGTACACCGGGGAGCTGTTTTTT. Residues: CAWSVASGRYTGELFF.

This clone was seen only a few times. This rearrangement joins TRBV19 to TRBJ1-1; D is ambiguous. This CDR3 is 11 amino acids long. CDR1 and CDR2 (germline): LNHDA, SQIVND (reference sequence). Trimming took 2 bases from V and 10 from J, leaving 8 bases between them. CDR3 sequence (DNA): TGTGCCAGTAGTATAACCGGTACAGCTTTCTTT. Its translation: CASSITGTAFF. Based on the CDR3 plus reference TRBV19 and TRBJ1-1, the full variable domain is DGGITQSPKYLFRKEGQNVTLSCEQNLNHDAMYWYRQDPGQGLRLIYYSQIVNDFQKGDIAEGYSVSREKKESFPLTVTSAQKNPTAFYLCASSITGTAFFGQGTRLTVV.

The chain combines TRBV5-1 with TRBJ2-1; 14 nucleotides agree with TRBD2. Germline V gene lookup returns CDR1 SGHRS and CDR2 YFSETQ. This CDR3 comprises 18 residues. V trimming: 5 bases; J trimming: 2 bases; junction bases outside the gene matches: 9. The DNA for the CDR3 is TGCGCCAGCAGATGGGGACTAGCGGGGGAGATCGCCTACAATGAGCAGTTCTTC. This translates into CASRWGLAGEIAYNEQFF.

This CDR3 is CASSPRHTGELFF. The CDR3, as DNA: TGTGCCAGCAGCCCCCGCCACACCGGGGAGCTGTTTTTT. The rearrangement joins TRBV7-2 to TRBJ2-2; D is unclear. Trimming cost V 5 bases and J 3 bases, with 7 bases left between them. CDR3 length: 13 residues. In germline, CDR1 is SGHTA, CDR2 FQGNSA.

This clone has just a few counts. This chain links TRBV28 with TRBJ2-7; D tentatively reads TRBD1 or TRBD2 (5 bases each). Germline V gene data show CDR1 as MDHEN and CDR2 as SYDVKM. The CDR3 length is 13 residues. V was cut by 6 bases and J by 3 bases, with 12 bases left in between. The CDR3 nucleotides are TGTGCCAGCAGCCTAGTGGGGGACTACGAGCAGTACTTC. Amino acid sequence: CASSLVGDYEQYF.

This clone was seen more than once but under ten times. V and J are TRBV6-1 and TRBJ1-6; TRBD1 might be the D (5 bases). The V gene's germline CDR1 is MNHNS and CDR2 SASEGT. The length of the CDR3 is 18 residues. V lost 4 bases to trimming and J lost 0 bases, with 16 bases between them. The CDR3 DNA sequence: TGTGCCAGCAGTGTCGTACAGGACCCCCTCTCCTATAATTCACCCCTCCACTTT. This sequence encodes CASSVVQDPLSYNSPLHF.

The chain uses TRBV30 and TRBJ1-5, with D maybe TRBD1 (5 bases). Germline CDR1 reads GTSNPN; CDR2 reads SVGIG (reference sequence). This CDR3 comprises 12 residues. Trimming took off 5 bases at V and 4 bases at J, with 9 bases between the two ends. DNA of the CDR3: TGTGCCTGGGATGGGGGTAATCAGCCCCAGCATTTT. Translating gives CAWDGGNQPQHF.

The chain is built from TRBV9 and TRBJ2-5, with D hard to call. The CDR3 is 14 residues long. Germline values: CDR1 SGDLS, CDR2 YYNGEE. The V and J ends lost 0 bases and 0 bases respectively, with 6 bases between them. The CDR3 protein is CASSVEAHQETQYF. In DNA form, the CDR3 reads TGTGCCAGCAGCGTAGAGGCCCACCAAGAGACCCAGTACTTC. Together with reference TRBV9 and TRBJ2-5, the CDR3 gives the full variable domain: DSGVTQTPKHLITATGQRVTLRCSPRSGDLSVYWYQQSLDQGLQFLIQYYNGEERAKGNILERFSAQQFPDLHSELNLSSLELGDSALYFCASSVEAHQETQYFGPGTRLLVL.

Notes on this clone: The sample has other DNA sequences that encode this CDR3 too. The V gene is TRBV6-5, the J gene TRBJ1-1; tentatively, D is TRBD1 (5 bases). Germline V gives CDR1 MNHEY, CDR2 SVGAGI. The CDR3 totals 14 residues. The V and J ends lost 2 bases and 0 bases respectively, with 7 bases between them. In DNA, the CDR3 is TGTGCCAGCAGTTACCAGGGCTTGAACACTGAAGCTTTCTTT. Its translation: CASSYQGLNTEAFF.